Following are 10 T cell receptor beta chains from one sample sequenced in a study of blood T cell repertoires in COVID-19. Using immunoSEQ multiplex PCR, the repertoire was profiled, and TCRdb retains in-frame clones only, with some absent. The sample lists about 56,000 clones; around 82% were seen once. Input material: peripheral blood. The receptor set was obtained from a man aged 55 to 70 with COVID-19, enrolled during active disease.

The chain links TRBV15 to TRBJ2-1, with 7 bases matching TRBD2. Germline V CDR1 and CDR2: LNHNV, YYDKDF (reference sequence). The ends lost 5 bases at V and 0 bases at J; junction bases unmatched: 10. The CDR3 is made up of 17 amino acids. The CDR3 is CATSERDYSGSYNEQFF. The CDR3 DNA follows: TGTGCCACCAGCGAACGGGACTATTCGGGCTCCTACAATGAGCAGTTCTTC. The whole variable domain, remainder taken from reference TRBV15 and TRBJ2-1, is DAMVIQNPRYQVTQFGKPVTLSCSQTLNHNVMYWYQQKSSQAPKLLFHYYDKDFNNEADTPDNFQSRRPNTSFCFLDIRSPGLGDTAMYLCATSERDYSGSYNEQFFGPGTRLTVL.

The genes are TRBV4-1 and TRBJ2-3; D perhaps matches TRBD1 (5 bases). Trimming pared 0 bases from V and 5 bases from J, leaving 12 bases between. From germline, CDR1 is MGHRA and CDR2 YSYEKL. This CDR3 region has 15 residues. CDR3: CASSQDPRGGDTQYF. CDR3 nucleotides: TGCGCCAGCAGCCAAGACCCTAGGGGTGGAGATACGCAGTATTTT.

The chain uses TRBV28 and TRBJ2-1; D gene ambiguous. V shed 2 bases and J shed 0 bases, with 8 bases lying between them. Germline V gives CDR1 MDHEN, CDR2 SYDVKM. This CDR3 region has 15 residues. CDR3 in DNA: TGTGCCAGCAGTTTAGGCGGAAGCTCCTACAATGAGCAGTTCTTC. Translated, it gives CASSLGGSSYNEQFF. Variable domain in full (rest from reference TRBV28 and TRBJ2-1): DVKVTQSSRYLVKRTGEKVFLECVQDMDHENMFWYRQDPGLGLRLIYFSYDVKMKEKGDIPEGYSVSREKKERFSLILESASTNQTSMYLCASSLGGSSYNEQFFGPGTRLTVL.

The CDR3 nucleotides are TGCGCCAGCAGCTTGGAGTCCGTCAGGGCGACCGGGGAGCTGTTTTTT. Protein: CASSLESVRATGELFF. The chain has TRBV5-1 and TRBJ2-2; a weak D match, TRBD1 (5 bases). The CDR3 sequence is 16 residues long. Trimming removed 0 bases at V and 5 bases at J, with 14 bases between. Germline V gives CDR1 SGHRS, CDR2 YFSETQ.

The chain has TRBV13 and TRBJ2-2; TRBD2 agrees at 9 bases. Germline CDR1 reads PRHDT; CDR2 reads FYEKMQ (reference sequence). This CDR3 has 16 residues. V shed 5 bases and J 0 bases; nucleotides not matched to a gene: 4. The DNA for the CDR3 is TGTGCCAGCAGCCCTCGACTAGCGGCGAACACCGGGGAGCTGTTTTTT. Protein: CASSPRLAANTGELFF.

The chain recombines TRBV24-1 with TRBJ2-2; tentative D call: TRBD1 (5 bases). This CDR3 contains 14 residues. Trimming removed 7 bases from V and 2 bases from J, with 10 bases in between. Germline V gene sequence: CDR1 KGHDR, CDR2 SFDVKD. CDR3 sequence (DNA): TGTGCCACCAGCCTTACAGGAAACACCGGGGAGCTGTTTTTT. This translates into CATSLTGNTGELFF.

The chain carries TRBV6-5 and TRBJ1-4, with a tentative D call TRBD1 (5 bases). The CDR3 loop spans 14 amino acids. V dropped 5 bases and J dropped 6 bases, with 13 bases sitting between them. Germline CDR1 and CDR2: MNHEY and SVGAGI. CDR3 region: CASSTLDRDEKLFF. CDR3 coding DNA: TGTGCCAGCAGTACCTTAGACAGAGATGAAAAACTGTTTTTT.

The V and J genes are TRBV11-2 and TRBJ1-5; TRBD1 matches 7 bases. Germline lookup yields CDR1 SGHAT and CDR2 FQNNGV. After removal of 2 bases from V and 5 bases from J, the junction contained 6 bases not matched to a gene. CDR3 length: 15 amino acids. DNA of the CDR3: TGTGCCAGCAGCTTATCACCCACAGGGGATCAGCCCCAGCATTTT. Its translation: CASSLSPTGDQPQHF.

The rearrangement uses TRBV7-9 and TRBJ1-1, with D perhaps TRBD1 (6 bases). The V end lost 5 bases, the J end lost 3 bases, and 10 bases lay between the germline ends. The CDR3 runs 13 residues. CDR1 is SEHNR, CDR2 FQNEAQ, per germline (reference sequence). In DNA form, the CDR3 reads TGTGCCAGCAGCGAAGGGGGGGACACTGAAGCTTTCTTT. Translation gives CASSEGGDTEAFF.

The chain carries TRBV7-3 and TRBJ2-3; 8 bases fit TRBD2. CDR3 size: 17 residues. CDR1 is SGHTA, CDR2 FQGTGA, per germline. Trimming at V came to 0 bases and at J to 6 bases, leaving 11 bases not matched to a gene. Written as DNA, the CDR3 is TGTGCCAGCAGCTTAACGTCGGCGGGGGGCGAGGGGGATACGCAGTATTTT. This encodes CASSLTSAGGEGDTQYF.